These 21 T cell receptor beta chains came from one sample sequenced in a study of human T cells and chemical hapten exposure. Time point noted: patch test 2, 6 weeks after DPC sensitization. As for treatment: therapeutic diphenylcyclopropenone sensitization with weekly scalp DPC. Each CDR3 protein is one row after TCRdb ran MiXCR on the RACE reads. Among approximately 40,000 distinct CDR3 sequences listed, 3% to 4% were seen once. The input for sequencing was whole blood, taken in connection with sensitization to the hapten diphenylcyclopropenone (DPC). Receptors originate from a man aged 35-49 years with alopecia areata. Some clones in this sample may be carry-over from other donors' samples.

This clonotype was found many times. The chain carries TRBV7-9 and TRBJ2-3; D is unclear. This CDR3 is built from 17 residues. V was pared by 5 bases and J by 0 bases, with 18 bases between. The germline V gene encodes CDR1 SEHNR and CDR2 FQNEAQ (reference sequence). The CDR3: CASSLRVTVYSTDTQYF. The CDR3 nucleotides are TGTGCCAGCAGCCTAAGAGTAACAGTCTATAGCACAGATACGCAGTATTTT.

This clonotype appeared a few times. The chain links TRBV6-6 to TRBJ1-2; tentatively, D is TRBD1 (6 bases). There are 16 residues in the CDR3. CDR1 is MNHNY and CDR2 is SVGAGI in the germline V gene (reference sequence). Deletions cut 0 bases from V and 1 base from J, with 12 bases between. The CDR3 nucleotides are TGTGCCAGCAGTTACTCTGGGGGCAGCGGTAACTATGGCTACACCTTC. As protein: CASSYSGGSGNYGYTF.

This clonotype has ten or more counts. CDR3 bases: TGTGCCAGCAGTTTAAGACCGGGGAATCAGCCCCAGCATTTT. Translating it yields CASSLRPGNQPQHF. The chain has TRBV7-8 and TRBJ1-5; no firm D call. Germline V gene sequence: CDR1 SGHVS, CDR2 FQNEAQ. Trimming cost V 6 bases and J 4 bases, with 13 bases left between them. This CDR3 contains 14 residues.

This clonotype was seen many times. In nucleotides, the CDR3 is TGTGCCAGCAGTGGCACCGGGACGGAGCTCACAGATACGCAGTATTTT. It yields the protein CASSGTGTELTDTQYF. The chain employs TRBV28 and TRBJ2-3; D tentatively fits TRBD1 or TRBD2 (5 bases each). The CDR3 covers 16 residues. The germline V gene encodes CDR1 MDHEN and CDR2 SYDVKM. Trimming left V 5 bases short and J 2 bases short, with 17 bases between. The variable domain in full, completed from reference TRBV28 and TRBJ2-3, reads DVKVTQSSRYLVKRTGEKVFLECVQDMDHENMFWYRQDPGLGLRLIYFSYDVKMKEKGDIPEGYSVSREKKERFSLILESASTNQTSMYLCASSGTGTELTDTQYFGPGTRLTVL.

This clonotype was counted a few times. The chain carries TRBV28 and TRBJ2-5; tentatively, D is TRBD1 or TRBD2 (5 bases each). The CDR3 has 14 amino acids. Germline assignment: CDR1 MDHEN and CDR2 SYDVKM. With 3 bases removed from V and 2 bases from J, the gap between germline ends came to 10 bases. CDR3 DNA: TGTGCCAGCAGTTTCCAGGGCGGGCAAGAGACCCAGTACTTC. As protein: CASSFQGGQETQYF.

This clonotype was counted at least ten times. CDR3 nucleotides: TGTGCCAGCAGCCCCCGCGTTAGCGGGAGCGACGGGGAGCTGTTTTTT. Translation: CASSPRVSGSDGELFF. The V and J genes are TRBV14 and TRBJ2-2, with 9 bases aligning to TRBD2. The CDR3 covers 16 residues. The germline V gene has CDR1 SGHDN and CDR2 FVKESK. Trimming cost V 4 bases and J 7 bases; bases outside gene matches: 10.

In its sample, this clonotype was seen many times. The J gene is TRBJ2-3, the V gene TRBV20-1, with 8 nucleotides matching TRBD2. Germline CDR1 and CDR2: DFQATT and SNEGSKA (reference sequence). V was pared by 3 bases and J by 1 base, with 6 bases of the junction left unmatched. This CDR3 is 15 amino acids long. CDR3 in amino acids: CSASGSSGGTDTQYF. The CDR3 nucleotides read TGCAGTGCTAGTGGGAGTAGCGGGGGCACAGATACGCAGTATTTT.

The table lists this clonotype with many counts. V is TRBV6-6 and J is TRBJ2-5, with 10 bases aligning to TRBD1. The CDR3 sequence is 19 residues long. CDR1 MNHNY and CDR2 SVGAGI come from the germline V gene (reference sequence). J was trimmed by 4 bases and V by 6 bases; bases with no gene match: 20. In DNA, the CDR3 is TGTGCCAGCAGAACGCGACAGGGGGCGCCCGCCCACAGTTCAGAGACCCAGTACTTC. This translates into CASRTRQGAPAHSSETQYF.

This clonotype has a handful of counts. CDR3 region: CASSPPSGRDNEQFF. The CDR3 nucleotides read TGTGCCAGCAGCCCCCCTAGCGGGAGAGACAATGAGCAGTTCTTC. The V and J genes are TRBV3-1 and TRBJ2-1, with TRBD2 matching 10 bases. Germline-derived CDR1 and CDR2 are LGHDT and YNNKEL (reference sequence). This CDR3 is built from 15 residues. V shed 4 bases, J shed 5 bases, and the junction held 5 bases outside the gene matches.

This clonotype has a count of ten or more. The chain combines TRBV20-1 with TRBJ2-3; TRBD2 matches 7 bases. Germline V gene lookup returns CDR1 DFQATT and CDR2 SNEGSKA (reference sequence). V lost 0 bases and J lost 1; bases outside the gene matches: 4. The CDR3 is 15 amino acids. The CDR3: CSARDLADGTDTQYF. The CDR3 DNA reads as TGCAGTGCTAGAGATCTAGCGGATGGCACAGATACGCAGTATTTT.

In this sample, this clonotype turned up many times. The rearrangement uses TRBV5-6 and TRBJ2-6; tentative D call: TRBD1 (6 bases). Looked up from germline, CDR1 is SGHDT and CDR2 is YYEEEE. The CDR3 loop spans 16 amino acids. Trimming stripped 0 bases from V and 2 bases from J, with 9 bases between. CDR3: CASSLVPGAGANVLTF. In nucleotides, the CDR3 is TGTGCCAGCAGCTTGGTACCAGGGGCTGGGGCCAACGTCCTGACTTTC.

By its share, this clonotype is medium-sized (0.01 to 0.1%). The chain uses TRBV10-3 and TRBJ2-6; tentatively, D is TRBD2 (5 bases). This CDR3 spans 15 amino acids. The V gene's germline CDR1 is ENHRY and CDR2 SYGVKD. V was clipped by 4 bases and J by 2 bases, with 9 bases between them. The CDR3 is CAISGSGTGANVLTF. The CDR3 coding sequence is TGTGCCATCAGTGGATCCGGGACTGGGGCCAACGTCCTGACTTTC.

Many counts were recorded for this clonotype. J is TRBJ2-5 and V is TRBV5-1; unclear D gene. The V and J ends lost 6 bases and 0 bases respectively, with 6 bases between them. Looked up from germline, CDR1 is SGHRS and CDR2 is YFSETQ. CDR3 length: 12 amino acids. This CDR3 is CASTKDQETQYF. The CDR3 nucleotides read TGCGCCAGCACGAAGGACCAAGAGACCCAGTACTTC.

This clonotype was seen at least ten times. V is TRBV7-2 and J is TRBJ2-2; 7 nucleotides match TRBD2. V lost 5 bases, J lost 5 bases, and 14 bases stayed unmatched. The germline CDR1 and CDR2 sequences are SGHTA and FQGNSA. This CDR3 contains 17 residues. Here the CDR3 DNA reads TGTGCCAGCAGCAGCGTAGGCGGGAGAATTAGGACCGGGGAGCTGTTTTTT. It encodes CASSSVGGRIRTGELFF. Variable domain in full (rest from reference TRBV7-2 and TRBJ2-2): GAGVSQSPSNKVTEKGKDVELRCDPISGHTALYWYRQSLGQGLEFLIYFQGNSAPDKSGLPSDRFSAERTGGSVSTLTIQRTQQEDSAVYLCASSSVGGRIRTGELFFGEGSRLTVL.

This clonotype was seen ten or more times. V gene TRBV9 combines with J gene TRBJ2-5, with TRBD2 matching over 7 bases. CDR3 size: 16 residues. CDR1 is SGDLS and CDR2 is YYNGEE in the germline V gene. Trimming cost V 2 bases and J 4 bases; bases outside gene matches: 11. CDR3 residues: CASSVGSGDIGETQYF. In DNA, the CDR3 is TGTGCCAGCAGCGTCGGGAGCGGGGATATTGGAGAGACCCAGTACTTC.

This clonotype was picked up many times. The chain is built from TRBV9 and TRBJ1-1; D unresolved. The V end lost 4 bases, the J end lost 5 bases, and 6 bases lay between the germline ends. Germline loops: CDR1 SGDLS, CDR2 YYNGEE. The CDR3 spans 11 residues. The CDR3 is CASSSGTEAFF. CDR3 sequence (DNA): TGTGCCAGCAGCTCGGGAACTGAAGCTTTCTTT.

This sequence joins TRBV28 and TRBJ1-2, with D maybe TRBD1 (6 bases). The germline V gene has CDR1 MDHEN and CDR2 SYDVKM. Trimming removed 2 bases from V and 3 bases from J, with 10 bases in between. The CDR3 is 14 amino acids. DNA of the CDR3: TGTGCCAGCAGTTTAAGGACAGCCGACTATGGCTACACCTTC. Protein product: CASSLRTADYGYTF.

This clonotype was observed many times. The chain couples TRBV28 to TRBJ2-3; D gene unclear. The CDR3 runs 14 residues. Trimming left V 6 bases short and J 0 bases short, with 10 bases between. CDR1 and CDR2 (germline): MDHEN, SYDVKM. The CDR3 sequence is CASRPPTSTDTQYF. CDR3 nucleotides: TGTGCCAGCAGACCCCCTACGAGCACAGATACGCAGTATTTT.

This clonotype has a count of ten or more. The V call is TRBV6-2 or TRBV6-3, the J call TRBJ2-7; no definite D call. The CDR3 runs 11 residues. V lost 4 bases and J 3 bases, leaving 4 bases between the germline ends. In germline, CDR1 is MNHEY, CDR2 SVGEGT. The DNA for the CDR3 is TGTGCCAGCAGTTGGAACTACGAGCAGTACTTC. It specifies CASSWNYEQYF.

This clonotype occurred many times. This chain links TRBV6-6 with TRBJ1-3, with no clear D. The V gene's germline CDR1 is MNHNY and CDR2 SVGAGI (reference sequence). The CDR3 runs to 15 residues. The V gene lost 6 bases and the J gene lost 0 bases, with 12 bases spanning the gap. CDR3 bases: TGTGCCAGCAGAACAACACAGAGCTCTGGAAACACCATATATTTT. It specifies CASRTTQSSGNTIYF.

At least ten counts were recorded for this clonotype. The V call is TRBV7-9, the J call TRBJ2-3, with 12 bases identical to TRBD2. V lost 5 bases to trimming and J lost 10 bases; unmatched junction nucleotides: 7. The length of the CDR3 is 14 residues. Per germline, CDR1 SEHNR and CDR2 FQNEAQ (reference sequence). The DNA for the CDR3 is TGTGCCAGCAGCCCGACTAGCGGGAGATTTGCGCAGTATTTT. The encoded protein is CASSPTSGRFAQYF. Together with reference TRBV7-9 and TRBJ2-3, the CDR3 gives the full variable domain: DTGVSQNPRHKITKRGQNVTFRCDPISEHNRLYWYRQTLGQGPEFLTYFQNEAQLEKSRLLSDRFSAERPKGSFSTLEIQRTEQGDSAMYLCASSPTSGRFAQYFGPGTRLTVL.